The clone carrying this T cell receptor beta chain has more than one count but fewer than ten. The data derive from a study of T cell changes during pregnancy in multiple sclerosis. Looked up from germline, CDR1 is SGDLS and CDR2 is YYNGEE. The CDR3 sequence is 15 residues long. Trimming removed 3 bases at V and 2 bases at J, with 9 bases between. This table comes from immunoSEQ multiplex PCR, and its TCRdb copy is limited to in-frame clones, with some not included. The sample lists about 72,000 clones, about 89% seen once, with 0.86% in the top ten. The clonotype comes from a female donor with multiple sclerosis, enrolled in a pregnancy study. The chain carries TRBV9 and TRBJ2-6; D gene ambiguous. This specimen consisted of peripheral blood, obtained in the second trimester of pregnancy. Here the CDR3 DNA reads TGTGCCAGCAGCGGTCCCCTCCCTGGGGCCAACGTCCTGACTTTC. Protein sequence: CASSGPLPGANVLTF.